These 21 T cell receptor beta chains share one sample of origin, sequenced in a study of cytomegalovirus exposure and HLA in healthy donors. Researchers ran the PCR with 60 Vbeta and 13 Jbeta primers. Libraries were prepared by immunoSEQ multiplex PCR; TCRdb keeps only in-frame clonotypes and omits some of them. The top ten hold about 1.9% of the sample, which has roughly 120,000 clones, around 78% seen once. Input material: PBMCs. The receptors stem from a middle-aged man in good health and CMV-seronegative.

This clone appeared a single time. The rearrangement links TRBV18 to TRBJ2-6; tentative D call: TRBD1 (6 bases). The CDR3 runs 17 residues. Between the trimmed V and J ends, which lost 2 bases and 2 bases, there was a span of 13 bases. Germline loops: CDR1 KGHSH, CDR2 LQKENI. The DNA for the CDR3 is TGTGCCAGCTCACCAATGAGGGGGAAGACTGGGGCCAACGTCCTGACTTTC. Translating it yields CASSPMRGKTGANVLTF.

This chain uses TRBV4-3 with TRBJ1-6, with 7 bases aligning to TRBD1. V shed 5 bases and J 5 bases; nucleotides not matched to a gene: 6. The CDR3 runs to 15 residues. Germline V gives CDR1 LGHNA, CDR2 YSLEER. The CDR3 region has the DNA TGCGCCAGCAGCAGCCGGGACAGCCATAATTCACCCCTCCACTTT. Its translation is CASSSRDSHNSPLHF.

The chain employs TRBV13 and TRBJ2-3, with 11 bases that match TRBD1. The ends lost 5 bases at V and 2 bases at J; junction bases unmatched: 18. The CDR3 is 20 amino acids. Looked up from germline, CDR1 is PRHDT and CDR2 is FYEKMQ (reference sequence). The CDR3 DNA reads as TGTGCCAGCAGCCCCACGACCGGTCTCGGGACAGGGGGATACACAGATACGCAGTATTTT. It translates to CASSPTTGLGTGGYTDTQYF.

The rearrangement uses TRBV4-1 and TRBJ2-7; a weak D match, TRBD2 (6 bases). Germline V gene sequence: CDR1 MGHRA, CDR2 YSYEKL. CDR3 size: 16 residues. Trimming left V 0 bases short and J 6 bases short, with 18 bases between. CDR3 residues: CASSQEGGRLGAEQYF. The DNA of the CDR3 is TGCGCCAGCAGCCAAGAAGGAGGTAGACTAGGAGCCGAGCAGTACTTC.

The V gene is TRBV6-1, the J gene TRBJ1-2; perhaps TRBD1 as D (6 bases). Trimming removed 4 bases from V and 8 bases from J, with 11 bases in between. Germline V CDR1 and CDR2: MNHNS, SASEGT. There are 12 residues in the CDR3. The CDR3 sequence is CASSGNREGYTF. CDR3 nucleotide sequence: TGTGCCAGCAGTGGTAACAGGGAGGGCTACACCTTC.

The V and J genes are TRBV14 and TRBJ2-3; 8 bases map to TRBD1. J lost 14 bases, V lost 1 base, and 8 bases had no gene match. The CDR3 sequence is 13 residues long. From germline, CDR1 is SGHDN and CDR2 FVKESK. For the CDR3, the DNA is TGTGCCAGCAGCCAAGTTTGGCAGGGGGCGACGTATTTT. It translates to CASSQVWQGATYF.

The sample holds one count of this clone. The chain employs TRBV6-6 and TRBJ1-2; a possible D gene is TRBD1 (6 bases). Deletions cut 6 bases from V and 3 bases from J, with 14 bases between. Germline CDR1 and CDR2: MNHNY and SVGAGI (reference sequence). This CDR3 region has 14 residues. The DNA of the CDR3 is TGTGCCAGCAGCCCGGGCAGGGGCGACTATGGCTACACCTTC. Protein: CASSPGRGDYGYTF.

The V gene is TRBV30, the J gene TRBJ2-1, with D tentatively TRBD2 (6 bases). The CDR3 is 14 amino acids. The germline CDR1 and CDR2 sequences are GTSNPN and SVGIG (reference sequence). The ends were cut back, 7 bases at V and 6 bases at J, with 19 bases in the middle. The CDR3 DNA sequence: TGTGCCTCCTCGGGACTTGGCTCCCTCAATGAGCAGTTCTTC. Translation gives CASSGLGSLNEQFF.

This clone was found a few times. The V gene is TRBV5-6, the J gene TRBJ1-2; the match to TRBD1 covers 8 bases. Germline V gene lookup returns CDR1 SGHDT and CDR2 YYEEEE. The J segment lost 5 bases and the V segment lost 4 bases, leaving 7 bases of the junction unmatched. The CDR3 is 14 amino acids. CDR3 amino acids: CASSTGGRVYGYTF. In DNA, the CDR3 is TGTGCCAGCAGCACAGGGGGACGGGTGTATGGCTACACCTTC.

This chain connects TRBV11-2 to TRBJ1-6; D is possibly TRBD1 (6 bases). V was clipped by 5 bases and J by 4 bases, with 18 bases between them. This CDR3 has 17 amino acids. The germline V gene encodes CDR1 SGHAT and CDR2 FQNNGV. The CDR3 DNA is TGTGCCAGCAGCCTTCAACCGGGACACCTTTATAATTCACCCCTCCACTTT. Its protein is CASSLQPGHLYNSPLHF.

The genes are TRBV27 and TRBJ2-7, with 8 bases matching TRBD1. V was pared by 5 bases and J by 4 bases, with 7 bases of the junction left unmatched. The germline gives CDR1 MNHEY, CDR2 SMNVEV (reference sequence). The CDR3 length is 14 residues. Here the CDR3 DNA reads TGTGCCAGCAGTCCCGACAGGGGATTATACGAGCAGTACTTC. As protein: CASSPDRGLYEQYF.

This clone came up once. The chain employs TRBV4-1 and TRBJ1-6; D might be TRBD1 (5 bases). Germline CDR1 and CDR2: MGHRA and YSYEKL. This CDR3 contains 20 residues. V was clipped by 1 base and J by 1 base, with 20 bases between them. The CDR3 sequence is CASSQGPPDNNPSYNSPLHF. CDR3 nucleotide sequence: TGCGCCAGCAGCCAAGGTCCCCCGGACAACAACCCTTCCTATAATTCACCCCTCCACTTT.

The J gene is TRBJ2-1, the V gene TRBV19, with TRBD1 identical over 8 bases. The germline CDR1 and CDR2 sequences are LNHDA and SQIVND (reference sequence). J gave up 0 bases and V 5 bases, and 6 bases lay outside the gene matches. The CDR3 totals 16 residues. CDR3 bases: TGTGCCAGTAGTTTTAACAGGGGGAGCTCCTACAATGAGCAGTTCTTC. Translated, it gives CASSFNRGSSYNEQFF.

This clone was recorded a few times. This chain joins TRBV28 and TRBJ1-2; D possibly corresponds to TRBD1 (6 bases). CDR3 length: 15 amino acids. Trimming stripped 5 bases from V and 8 bases from J, with 21 bases between. The V gene's germline CDR1 is MDHEN and CDR2 SYDVKM. The CDR3 here is CASSPGGGFLWGYTF. The CDR3 DNA sequence: TGTGCCAGCAGTCCCGGTGGGGGCTTTTTATGGGGCTACACCTTC.

The V gene is TRBV19, the J gene TRBJ2-3; 14 nucleotides line up with TRBD2. V was clipped by 9 bases and J by 2 bases; unmatched bases: 4. Germline-derived CDR1 and CDR2 are LNHDA and SQIVND (reference sequence). The CDR3 loop spans 15 amino acids. CDR3 residues: CASGTSGGVTDTQYF. The CDR3 DNA sequence: TGTGCCAGCGGGACTAGCGGGGGAGTCACAGATACGCAGTATTTT. Using reference TRBV19 and TRBJ2-3 for the parts outside the CDR3, the full variable domain is DGGITQSPKYLFRKEGQNVTLSCEQNLNHDAMYWYRQDPGQGLRLIYYSQIVNDFQKGDIAEGYSVSREKKESFPLTVTSAQKNPTAFYLCASGTSGGVTDTQYFGPGTRLTVL.

This sequence joins TRBV5-1 and TRBJ1-3, with D uncertain. Germline V gene data show CDR1 as SGHRS and CDR2 as YFSETQ. The length of the CDR3 is 15 residues. V lost 1 base and J 0 bases, leaving 8 bases between the germline ends. The CDR3 DNA reads TGCGCCAGCAGCTTGACACCCTCCTCTGGAAACACCATATATTTT. Its translation is CASSLTPSSGNTIYF.

This CDR3 is CASSFLLAGSHNEQFF. In DNA, the CDR3 is TGTGCCAGCAGCTTCCTCCTGGCGGGGAGTCACAATGAGCAGTTCTTC. J is TRBJ2-1 and V is TRBV11-2; tentatively, D is TRBD2 (6 bases). The germline V gene encodes CDR1 SGHAT and CDR2 FQNNGV. The CDR3 is made up of 16 amino acids. The V end was cut by 3 bases, the J end by 5 bases, with 17 bases between.

In this sample, this clone turned up once. The V gene is TRBV2, the J gene TRBJ1-5, with 9 positions matching TRBD1. The CDR3 contains 14 residues. J was trimmed by 6 bases and V by 4 bases; bases with no gene match: 4. CDR1 is SNHLY, CDR2 FYNNEI, per germline. This chain's CDR3 is CASSAGTGFQPQHF. The CDR3 DNA reads as TGTGCCAGCAGTGCCGGGACAGGGTTTCAGCCCCAGCATTTT.

V is TRBV14 and J is TRBJ1-6; D is unclear. CDR3 size: 12 residues. Trimming shortened V by 4 bases and J by 10 bases, and 8 bases separated the two germline ends. The germline V gene encodes CDR1 SGHDN and CDR2 FVKESK. CDR3 region: CASSRGRSPLHF. DNA for the CDR3: TGTGCCAGCAGCCGAGGGAGGTCACCCCTCCACTTT.

The chain uses TRBV19 and TRBJ2-3; D unclear. Per germline, CDR1 LNHDA and CDR2 SQIVND (reference sequence). The CDR3 extends over 13 amino acids. The V and J ends lost 5 bases and 6 bases respectively, with 12 bases between them. This CDR3 is CASSPRSQDTQYF. CDR3 coding DNA: TGTGCCAGTAGTCCTAGAAGTCAGGATACGCAGTATTTT.

CDR3 in amino acids: CASSVGETGRETQYF. In DNA, the CDR3 is TGTGCCAGCAGCGTAGGGGAGACAGGGCGCGAGACCCAGTACTTC. The chain combines TRBV9 with TRBJ2-5, with 7 nucleotides matching TRBD1. V was clipped by 0 bases and J by 5 bases; unmatched bases: 7. This CDR3 has 15 amino acids. Per germline, CDR1 SGDLS and CDR2 YYNGEE.